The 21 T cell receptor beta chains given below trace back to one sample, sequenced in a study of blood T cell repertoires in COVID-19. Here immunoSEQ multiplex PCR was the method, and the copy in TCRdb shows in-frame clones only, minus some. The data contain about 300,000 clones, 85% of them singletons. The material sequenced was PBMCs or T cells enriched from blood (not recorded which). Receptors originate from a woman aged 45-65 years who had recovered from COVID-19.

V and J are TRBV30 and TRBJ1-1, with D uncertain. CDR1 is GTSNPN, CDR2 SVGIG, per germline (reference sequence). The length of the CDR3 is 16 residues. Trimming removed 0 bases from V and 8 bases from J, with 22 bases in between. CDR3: CAWSVLYGSGEGEAFF. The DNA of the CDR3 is TGTGCCTGGAGTGTATTATATGGGAGTGGGGAGGGCGAAGCTTTCTTT.

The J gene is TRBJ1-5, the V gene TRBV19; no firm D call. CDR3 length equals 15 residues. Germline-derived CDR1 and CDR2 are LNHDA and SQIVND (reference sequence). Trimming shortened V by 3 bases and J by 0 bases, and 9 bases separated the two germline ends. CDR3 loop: CASSISDYSNQPQHF. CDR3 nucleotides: TGTGCCAGTAGTATCTCTGACTATAGCAATCAGCCCCAGCATTTT.

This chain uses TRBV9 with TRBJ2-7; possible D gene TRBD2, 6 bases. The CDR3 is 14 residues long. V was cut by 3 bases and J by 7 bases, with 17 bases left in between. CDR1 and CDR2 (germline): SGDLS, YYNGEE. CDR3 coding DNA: TGTGCCAGCAGCGGGGACTTCACCCCAAGGGAGCAGTACTTC. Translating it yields CASSGDFTPREQYF.

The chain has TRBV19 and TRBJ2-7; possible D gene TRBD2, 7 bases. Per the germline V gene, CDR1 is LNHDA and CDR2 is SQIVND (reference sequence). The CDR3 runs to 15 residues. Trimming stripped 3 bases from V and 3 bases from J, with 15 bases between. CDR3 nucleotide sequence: TGTGCCAGTAGTATGGCGGGGGCAGGGGTCTACGAGCAGTACTTC. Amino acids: CASSMAGAGVYEQYF.

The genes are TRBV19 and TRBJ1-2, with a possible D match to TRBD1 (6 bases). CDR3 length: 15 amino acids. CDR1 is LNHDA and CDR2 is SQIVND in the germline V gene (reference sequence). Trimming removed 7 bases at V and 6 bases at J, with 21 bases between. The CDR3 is CASKPLQGRGHGYTF. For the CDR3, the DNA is TGTGCCAGTAAACCTCTACAGGGTCGGGGCCATGGCTACACCTTC.

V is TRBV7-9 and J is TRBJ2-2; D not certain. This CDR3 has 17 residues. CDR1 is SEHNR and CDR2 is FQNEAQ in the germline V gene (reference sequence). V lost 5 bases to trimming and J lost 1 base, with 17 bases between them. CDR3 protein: CASSINPGWMNTGELFF. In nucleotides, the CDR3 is TGTGCCAGCAGCATCAATCCAGGCTGGATGAACACCGGGGAGCTGTTTTTT.

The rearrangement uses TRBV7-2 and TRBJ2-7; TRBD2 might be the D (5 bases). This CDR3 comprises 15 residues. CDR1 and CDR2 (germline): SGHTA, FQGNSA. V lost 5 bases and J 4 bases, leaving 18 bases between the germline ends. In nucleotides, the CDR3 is TGTGCCAGCAGCATAAACAGCGGCCCTCTTTACGAGCAGTACTTC. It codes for CASSINSGPLYEQYF.

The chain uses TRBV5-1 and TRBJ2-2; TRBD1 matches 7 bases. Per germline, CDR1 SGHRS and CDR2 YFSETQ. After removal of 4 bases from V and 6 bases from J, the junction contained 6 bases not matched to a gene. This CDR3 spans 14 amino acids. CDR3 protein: CASSPGQVPGELFF. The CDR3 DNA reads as TGCGCCAGCAGCCCAGGACAGGTCCCCGGGGAGCTGTTTTTT.

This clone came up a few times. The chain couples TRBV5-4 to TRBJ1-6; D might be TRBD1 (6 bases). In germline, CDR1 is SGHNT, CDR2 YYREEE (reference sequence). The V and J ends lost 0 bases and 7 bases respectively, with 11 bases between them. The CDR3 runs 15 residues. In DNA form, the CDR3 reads TGTGCCAGCAGCTTGGGGGGGGGCATGAATTCACCCCTCCACTTT. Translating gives CASSLGGGMNSPLHF. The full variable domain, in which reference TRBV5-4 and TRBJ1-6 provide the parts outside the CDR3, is ETGVTQSPTHLIKTRGQQVTLRCSSQSGHNTVSWYQQALGQGPQFIFQYYREEENGRGNFPPRFSGLQFPNYSSELNVNALELDDSALYLCASSLGGGMNSPLHFGNGTRLTVT.

CDR3 sequence reads: CSPRGGANKQETQYF. As DNA, the CDR3 is TGCAGCCCAAGAGGTGGAGCAAATAAACAAGAGACCCAGTACTTC. The rearrangement links TRBV29-1 to TRBJ2-5, with D uncertain. Trimming shortened V by 8 bases and J by 2 bases, and 21 bases separated the two germline ends. Germline CDR1 SQVTM, CDR2 ANQGSEA. The CDR3 has 15 residues.

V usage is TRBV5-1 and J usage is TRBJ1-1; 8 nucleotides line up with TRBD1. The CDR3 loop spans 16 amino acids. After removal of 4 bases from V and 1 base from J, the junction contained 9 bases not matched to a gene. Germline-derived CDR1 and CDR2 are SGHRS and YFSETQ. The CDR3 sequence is CASSLGVGTGNTEAFF. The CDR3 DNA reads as TGCGCCAGCAGCCTAGGCGTCGGGACAGGGAACACTGAAGCTTTCTTT.

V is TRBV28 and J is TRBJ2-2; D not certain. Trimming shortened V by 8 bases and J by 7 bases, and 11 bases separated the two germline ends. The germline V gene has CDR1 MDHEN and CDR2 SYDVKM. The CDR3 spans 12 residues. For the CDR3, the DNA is TGTGCCAGCGGGTCAGAGGACGGGGAGCTGTTTTTT. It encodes CASGSEDGELFF. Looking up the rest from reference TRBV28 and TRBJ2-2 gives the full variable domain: DVKVTQSSRYLVKRTGEKVFLECVQDMDHENMFWYRQDPGLGLRLIYFSYDVKMKEKGDIPEGYSVSREKKERFSLILESASTNQTSMYLCASGSEDGELFFGEGSRLTVL.

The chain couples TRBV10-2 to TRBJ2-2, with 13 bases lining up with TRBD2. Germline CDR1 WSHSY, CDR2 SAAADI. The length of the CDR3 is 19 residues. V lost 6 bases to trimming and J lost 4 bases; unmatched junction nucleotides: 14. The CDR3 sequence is CASSWTSGRILVGTGELFF. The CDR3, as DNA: TGCGCCAGCAGCTGGACTAGCGGGAGAATACTAGTGGGCACCGGGGAGCTGTTTTTT.

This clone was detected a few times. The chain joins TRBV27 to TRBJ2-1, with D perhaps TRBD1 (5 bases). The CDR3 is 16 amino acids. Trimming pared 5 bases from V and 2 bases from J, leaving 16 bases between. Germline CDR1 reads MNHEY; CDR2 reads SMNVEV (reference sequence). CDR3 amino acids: CASSPQVAGTYNEQFF. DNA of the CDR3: TGTGCCAGCAGTCCCCAAGTGGCAGGGACCTACAATGAGCAGTTCTTC.

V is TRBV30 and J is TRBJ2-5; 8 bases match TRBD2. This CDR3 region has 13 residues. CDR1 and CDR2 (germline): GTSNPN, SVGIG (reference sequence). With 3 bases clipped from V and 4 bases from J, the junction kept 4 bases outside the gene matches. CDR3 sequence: CAWRGTRGETQYF. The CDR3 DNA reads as TGTGCCTGGAGGGGGACTAGAGGAGAGACCCAGTACTTC.

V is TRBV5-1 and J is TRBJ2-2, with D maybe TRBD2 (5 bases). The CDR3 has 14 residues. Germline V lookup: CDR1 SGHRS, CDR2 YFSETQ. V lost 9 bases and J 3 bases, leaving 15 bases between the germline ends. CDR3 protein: CATAEDWDTGELFF. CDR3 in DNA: TGCGCCACCGCAGAGGACTGGGACACCGGGGAGCTGTTTTTT.

The CDR3 DNA sequence: TGTGCCAGCAGTCCCGGACAGGGTTTCTCCTACAATGAGCAGTTCTTC. Protein: CASSPGQGFSYNEQFF. The chain couples TRBV5-8 to TRBJ2-1; TRBD1 agrees at 8 bases. The length of the CDR3 is 16 residues. With V trimmed by 5 bases and J by 0 bases, 7 bases remained unmatched. Germline CDR1 SGHTS, CDR2 YDEGEE.

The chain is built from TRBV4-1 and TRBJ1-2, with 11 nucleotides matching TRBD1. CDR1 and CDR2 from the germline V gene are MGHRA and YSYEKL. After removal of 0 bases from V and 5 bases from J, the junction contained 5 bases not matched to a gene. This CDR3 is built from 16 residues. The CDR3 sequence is CASSQDSGTGGYGYTF. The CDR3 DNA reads TGCGCCAGCAGCCAAGATTCCGGGACAGGGGGGTATGGCTACACCTTC.

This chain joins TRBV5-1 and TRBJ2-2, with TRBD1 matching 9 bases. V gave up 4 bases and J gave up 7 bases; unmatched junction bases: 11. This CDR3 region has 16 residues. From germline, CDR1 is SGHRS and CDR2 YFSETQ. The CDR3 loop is CASSLHGTGRNGELFF. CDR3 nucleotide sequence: TGCGCCAGCAGCCTACATGGGACAGGGAGGAACGGGGAGCTGTTTTTT.

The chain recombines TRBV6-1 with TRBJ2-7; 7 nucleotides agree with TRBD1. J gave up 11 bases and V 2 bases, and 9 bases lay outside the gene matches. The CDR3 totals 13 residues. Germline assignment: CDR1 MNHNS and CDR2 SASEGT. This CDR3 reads CASSESIGGTEYF. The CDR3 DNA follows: TGTGCCAGCAGTGAAAGTATAGGGGGCACGGAGTACTTC.

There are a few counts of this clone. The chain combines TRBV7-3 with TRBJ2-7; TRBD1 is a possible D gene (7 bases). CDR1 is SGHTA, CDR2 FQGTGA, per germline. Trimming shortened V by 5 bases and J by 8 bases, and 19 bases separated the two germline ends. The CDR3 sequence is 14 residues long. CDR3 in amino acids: CASSQHDRDFKQYF. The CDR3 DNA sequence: TGTGCCAGCAGCCAACACGACAGGGACTTCAAGCAGTACTTC. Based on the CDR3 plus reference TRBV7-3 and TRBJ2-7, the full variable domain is GAGVSQTPSNKVTEKGKYVELRCDPISGHTALYWYRQSLGQGPEFLIYFQGTGAADDSGLPNDRFFAVRPEGSVSTLKIQRTERGDSAVYLCASSQHDRDFKQYFGPGTRLTVT.